The source of this TCR beta chain is a study of Ad26.COV2.S vaccination and SARS-CoV-2 variants. Looking at the study overall: Within the COV1001 Ad26.COV2.S trial arm, the donor was enrolled. The authors gave Ad26.COV2.S intramuscularly, either once or twice 56 days apart. Study-wide findings and caveats: The breadth of spike-specific CD8+ and CD4+ T cell responses after vaccination was reportedly substantial.

This table comes from immunoSEQ multiplex PCR, and its TCRdb copy is limited to in-frame clones, with some not included. The sample carries about 680,000 clones, roughly 90% recorded once. The CDR3 runs 13 residues. The V end lost 1 base, the J end lost 12 bases, and 13 bases lay between the germline ends. CDR1 and CDR2 from the germline V gene are SGHAT and FQNNGV. The sample's treatment: 19 received Ad26.COV2.S at low or high dose, single or two shots; about five received placebo; per-sample allocation not given. Each sample was drawn 63 days after the first injection (of vaccine or placebo). This clone was recorded a few times. Its antigen is unidentified.

The source was peripheral blood, collected in a trial of Ad26.COV2.S vaccine versus placebo. The source of this sequence is a person between 18 and 59 years old who received the Ad26.COV2.S COVID-19 vaccine or a placebo. The chain combines TRBV11-2 with TRBJ2-1; D is perhaps TRBD1 or TRBD2 (5 bases each). The CDR3 protein is CASSLVGARLQFF. The CDR3, as DNA: TGTGCCAGCAGCTTAGTCGGGGCCCGACTGCAGTTCTTC.